One and the same sample provided the 30 T cell receptor beta chains below, sequenced in a study of T cells after yellow fever vaccination. Using its own MiXCR run on the 5' RACE reads, TCRdb lists one record per CDR3 protein. The table records under 300,000 distinct CDR3 sequences, about 7.1% of them present only once. The source was CD4+ T cells sorted from PBMCs, collected 15 days after the yellow fever booster vaccination. The receptors were sampled from a man aged 25-45 years who received the YFV17D yellow fever vaccine.

At least ten counts were recorded for this clonotype. This chain links TRBV7-9 with TRBJ2-3; D unclear. V lost 6 bases to trimming and J lost 3 bases, with 4 bases between them. This CDR3 contains 11 residues. CDR1 is SEHNR, CDR2 FQNEAQ, per germline (reference sequence). The CDR3 nucleotides read TGTGCCAGCAGGGGGACAGATACGCAGTATTTT. Translating gives CASRGTDTQYF.

This clonotype was counted ten times or more. The genes are TRBV6-2 or TRBV6-3 and TRBJ2-7; 7 nucleotides agree with TRBD2. This CDR3 contains 15 residues. J lost 3 bases, V lost 4 bases, and 9 bases had no gene match. The germline gives CDR1 MNHEY, CDR2 SVGEGT. Here the CDR3 reads CASSSLGGIGYEQYF. DNA of the CDR3: TGTGCCAGCAGTTCCCTCGGGGGGATAGGCTACGAGCAGTACTTC.

This clonotype was recorded a few times. The chain has TRBV20-1 and TRBJ2-7, with 7 bases matching TRBD2. Per germline, CDR1 DFQATT and CDR2 SNEGSKA (reference sequence). The ends lost 3 bases at V and 0 bases at J; junction bases unmatched: 5. The length of the CDR3 is 14 residues. Here the CDR3 reads CSASASGASYEQYF. The DNA of the CDR3 is TGCAGTGCTAGTGCTAGCGGCGCCTCCTACGAGCAGTACTTC.

This chain uses TRBV29-1 with TRBJ2-3; D remains ambiguous. V lost 4 bases and J 0 bases, leaving 8 bases between the germline ends. Germline V gene sequence: CDR1 SQVTM, CDR2 ANQGSEA. This CDR3 comprises 13 residues. The CDR3 spells CSVGQASTDTQYF. Here the CDR3 DNA reads TGCAGCGTTGGCCAGGCAAGCACAGATACGCAGTATTTT.

The chain joins TRBV7-2 to TRBJ1-3; D ambiguous. V shed 3 bases and J shed 0 bases, with 9 bases lying between them. The CDR3 runs to 15 residues. CDR1 is SGHTA, CDR2 FQGNSA, per germline. The CDR3 nucleotides read TGTGCCAGCAGCTTTAATCAGGTCTCTGGAAACACCATATATTTT. Its translation: CASSFNQVSGNTIYF. The full variable domain, in which reference TRBV7-2 and TRBJ1-3 provide the parts outside the CDR3, is GAGVSQSPSNKVTEKGKDVELRCDPISGHTALYWYRQSLGQGLEFLIYFQGNSAPDKSGLPSDRFSAERTGGSVSTLTIQRTQQEDSAVYLCASSFNQVSGNTIYFGEGSWLTVV.

The table lists this clonotype with a few counts. The chain couples TRBV20-1 to TRBJ2-7; no clear D. CDR1 and CDR2 from the germline V gene are DFQATT and SNEGSKA (reference sequence). V lost 3 bases and J 0 bases, leaving 12 bases between the germline ends. CDR3 length: 14 residues. The CDR3 DNA reads as TGCAGTGCTAGTCGGCTCGGCAGCTCCTACGAGCAGTACTTC. Translation gives CSASRLGSSYEQYF.

The sample holds many counts of this clonotype. V gene TRBV5-1 combines with J gene TRBJ2-3; TRBD2 matches 10 bases. In germline, CDR1 is SGHRS, CDR2 YFSETQ. V was pared by 1 base and J by 4 bases, with 9 bases of the junction left unmatched. The CDR3 is made up of 17 amino acids. CDR3 DNA: TGCGCCAGCAGCTTGTGGGGTAGCGGGAGGTCTGCAGATACGCAGTATTTT. It specifies CASSLWGSGRSADTQYF.

This clonotype was detected many times. The J gene is TRBJ1-1, the V gene TRBV20-1; tentative D call: TRBD1 (5 bases). The V gene lost 6 bases and the J gene lost 4 bases, with 18 bases spanning the gap. Germline assignment: CDR1 DFQATT and CDR2 SNEGSKA (reference sequence). The CDR3 is 14 amino acids. The CDR3 DNA reads as TGCAGTGCCCATCAGAGGGGTGAGGGCACTGAAGCTTTCTTT. Its protein is CSAHQRGEGTEAFF.

This clonotype occurred a few times. CDR3 protein: CASSVSGDEQFF. CDR3 sequence (DNA): TGTGCCAGCAGTGTATCGGGGGATGAGCAGTTCTTC. The chain has TRBV2 and TRBJ2-1; D perhaps matches TRBD2 (6 bases). V was cut by 4 bases and J by 8 bases, with 9 bases left in between. The germline gives CDR1 SNHLY, CDR2 FYNNEI. This CDR3 region has 12 residues.

This clonotype has a count of ten or more. CDR3 residues: CASSLDTYNEQFF. The CDR3 DNA follows: TGTGCCAGCAGTTTGGACACCTACAATGAGCAGTTCTTC. This sequence joins TRBV28 and TRBJ2-1; D is possibly TRBD1 (5 bases). Trimming cost V 3 bases and J 2 bases, with 5 bases left between them. This CDR3 is 13 amino acids long. Per germline, CDR1 MDHEN and CDR2 SYDVKM.

The V gene is TRBV4-1, the J gene TRBJ1-2, with 9 bases fitting TRBD1. Germline CDR1 MGHRA, CDR2 YSYEKL. This CDR3 has 15 residues. With V trimmed by 6 bases and J by 3 bases, 8 bases remained unmatched. CDR3 residues: CASSPNRGPDYGYTF. The CDR3 DNA sequence: TGCGCCAGCAGTCCGAACAGGGGGCCCGACTATGGCTACACCTTC.

The CDR3 sequence: CASSSLAGGNEQFF. In DNA, the CDR3 is TGTGCCAGCAGTTCCCTAGCGGGAGGCAATGAGCAGTTCTTC. The chain joins TRBV6-4 to TRBJ2-1; the match to TRBD2 covers 11 bases. The V segment lost 5 bases and the J segment 6 bases; nucleotides outside the gene matches: 3. The CDR3 runs 14 residues. Germline V CDR1 and CDR2: MRHNA, SNTAGT.

J is TRBJ2-1 and V is TRBV6-2 or TRBV6-3; a weak D match, TRBD2 (6 bases). The germline gives CDR1 MNHEY, CDR2 SVGEGT. The CDR3 is 17 amino acids. V lost 8 bases to trimming and J lost 6 bases, with 26 bases between them. CDR3 bases: TGTGCCAGCGGTCCGTCCCTGGGACTTCTCTGGGTCAATGAGCAGTTCTTC. Amino acid sequence: CASGPSLGLLWVNEQFF.

This clonotype was detected many times. The V gene is TRBV12-3 or TRBV12-4, the J gene TRBJ2-6; unclear D gene. CDR3 length: 13 residues. V was clipped by 2 bases and J by 4 bases, with 3 bases between them. The CDR3: CASSLSGANVLTF. The CDR3 DNA reads TGTGCCAGCAGTTTATCCGGGGCCAACGTCCTGACTTTC.

V gene TRBV18 combines with J gene TRBJ2-2; D ambiguous. This CDR3 contains 14 residues. Germline loops: CDR1 KGHSH, CDR2 LQKENI. The V end was cut by 3 bases, the J end by 6 bases, with 11 bases between. This chain's CDR3 is CASSPNKAPGELFF. In nucleotides, the CDR3 is TGTGCCAGCTCACCTAATAAGGCGCCCGGGGAGCTGTTTTTT.

Note on this clonotype: One end of the junction does not line up with germline, which may come from a read error. The rearrangement uses TRBV28 and TRBJ2-7; 9 nucleotides align to TRBD2. Germline CDR1 MDHEN, CDR2 SYDVKM. The CDR3 totals 15 residues. CDR3 protein: CASSLAGSMAYKQYF. CDR3 bases: TGTGCCAGCAGCCTAGCGGGGAGCATGGCCTACAAGCAGTACTTC.

This chain joins TRBV19 and TRBJ1-1, with 10 bases that match TRBD1. This CDR3 contains 14 residues. V shed 7 bases and J 5 bases; nucleotides not matched to a gene: 7. Germline lookup yields CDR1 LNHDA and CDR2 SQIVND (reference sequence). The CDR3 loop is CASTRDRGRTEAFF. The CDR3 DNA sequence: TGTGCCAGTACCCGAGACAGGGGGCGGACTGAAGCTTTCTTT.

This clonotype occurred a few times. The chain recombines TRBV12-3 or TRBV12-4 with TRBJ2-1; 9 nucleotides agree with TRBD2. V shed 1 base and J 7 bases; nucleotides not matched to a gene: 20. The CDR3 runs 20 residues. The CDR3 DNA is TGTGCCAGCAGTTTAGGGGTAGCGGGAGCTCGAGGGAGGTTTATGAATGAGCAGTTCTTC. Protein product: CASSLGVAGARGRFMNEQFF.

This clonotype was seen only a few times. CDR3 bases: TGTGCCAGCAGCGTAGGGGCGGAAATGGAAAAACTGTTTTTT. It yields the protein CASSVGAEMEKLFF. The rearrangement links TRBV9 to TRBJ1-4; no reliable D call. Germline CDR1 is SGDLS and CDR2 is YYNGEE. Trimming took off 0 bases at V and 8 bases at J, with 11 bases between the two ends. The CDR3 is made up of 14 amino acids. Full variable domain (outside the CDR3, taken from reference TRBV9 and TRBJ1-4): DSGVTQTPKHLITATGQRVTLRCSPRSGDLSVYWYQQSLDQGLQFLIQYYNGEERAKGNILERFSAQQFPDLHSELNLSSLELGDSALYFCASSVGAEMEKLFFGSGTQLSVL.

The V and J genes are TRBV5-5 and TRBJ2-3, with D perhaps TRBD2 (6 bases). Per germline, CDR1 SGHKS and CDR2 YYEKEE (reference sequence). Between the trimmed V and J ends, which lost 5 bases and 4 bases, there was a span of 14 bases. This CDR3 has 14 residues. CDR3 DNA sequence: TGTGCCAGCAGTCCTATCGGGAGCGCAGATACGCAGTATTTT. Amino acids: CASSPIGSADTQYF.

This clonotype was picked up many times. V usage is TRBV14 and J usage is TRBJ2-6; D is unclear. V shed 1 base and J shed 0 bases, with 4 bases lying between them. The CDR3 runs to 15 residues. Germline CDR1 is SGHDN and CDR2 is FVKESK. DNA of the CDR3: TGTGCCAGCAGCCAAGGGGGCTCTGGGGCCAACGTCCTGACTTTC. Its translation is CASSQGGSGANVLTF.

The sample holds a few counts of this clonotype. The rearrangement joins TRBV5-6 to TRBJ2-7, with no clear D. This CDR3 region has 14 residues. CDR1 and CDR2 (germline): SGHDT, YYEEEE. V was clipped by 2 bases and J by 0 bases, with 9 bases between them. Here the CDR3 reads CASSFRYSSYEQYF. The CDR3 DNA is TGTGCCAGCAGCTTTCGCTATAGCTCCTACGAGCAGTACTTC. The full variable domain, in which reference TRBV5-6 and TRBJ2-7 provide the parts outside the CDR3, is DAGVTQSPTHLIKTRGQQVTLRCSPKSGHDTVSWYQQALGQGPQFIFQYYEEEERQRGNFPDRFSGHQFPNYSSELNVNALLLGDSALYLCASSFRYSSYEQYFGPGTRLTVT.

This clonotype showed up just a few times. The chain has TRBV5-4 and TRBJ2-5, with D perhaps TRBD1 or TRBD2 (7 bases each). V was cut by 4 bases and J by 3 bases, with 16 bases left in between. CDR3 length: 15 residues. Germline values: CDR1 SGHNT, CDR2 YYREEE (reference sequence). The CDR3 sequence: CASSAAGQLKETQYF. In DNA form, the CDR3 reads TGTGCCAGCAGCGCAGCGGGACAGTTAAAAGAGACCCAGTACTTC. Variable domain in full (rest from reference TRBV5-4 and TRBJ2-5): ETGVTQSPTHLIKTRGQQVTLRCSSQSGHNTVSWYQQALGQGPQFIFQYYREEENGRGNFPPRFSGLQFPNYSSELNVNALELDDSALYLCASSAAGQLKETQYFGPGTRLLVL.

This clonotype came up many times. The chain recombines TRBV20-1 with TRBJ1-2; the match to TRBD1 covers 7 bases. Germline V CDR1 and CDR2: DFQATT, SNEGSKA (reference sequence). Trimming removed 3 bases from V and 5 bases from J; junction bases left unmatched: 6. The CDR3 is 13 amino acids. The DNA of the CDR3 is TGCAGTGCTAGCAGGGGGATGGGATATGGCTACACCTTC. Amino acids: CSASRGMGYGYTF.

The CDR3 region is CASSYQPDRASGDTQYF. The DNA for the CDR3 is TGTGCCAGCAGTTACCAACCCGACAGGGCCTCAGGAGATACGCAGTATTTT. This rearrangement joins TRBV6-5 to TRBJ2-3, with 7 positions matching TRBD1. Germline CDR1 MNHEY, CDR2 SVGAGI. V lost 2 bases, J lost 5 bases, and 13 bases stayed unmatched. The length of the CDR3 is 17 residues.

Many counts were recorded for this clonotype. The chain is built from TRBV20-1 and TRBJ2-5, with 8 positions matching TRBD2. Germline CDR1 DFQATT, CDR2 SNEGSKA (reference sequence). V was clipped by 5 bases and J by 5 bases; unmatched bases: 7. CDR3 length: 13 amino acids. The chain's CDR3 is CSAPGLVRETQYF. Written as DNA, the CDR3 is TGCAGTGCTCCGGGACTAGTTCGGGAGACCCAGTACTTC.

V and J are TRBV5-8 and TRBJ2-7; D unclear. V was trimmed by 7 bases and J by 7 bases, leaving 18 bases between them. The CDR3 is 13 amino acids. The germline gives CDR1 SGHTS, CDR2 YDEGEE. In DNA, the CDR3 is TGTGCCAGCGGCCCCGTGCCACTGGGGGAGCAGTACTTC. Its translation: CASGPVPLGEQYF.

This clonotype has just a few counts. The chain has TRBV23-1 and TRBJ2-5; no clear D. TRBV23-1 is an ORF, with its function uncertain. The CDR3 covers 12 residues. Trimming took 11 bases from V and 2 from J, leaving 12 bases between them. For the CDR3, the DNA is TGCGCCGGATGGGCCGGGCAAGAGACCCAGTACTTC. This encodes CAGWAGQETQYF.

This clonotype showed up just a few times. The DNA is left out, because the CDR3 cannot be placed on it with certainty; the CDR3 is given as TCRdb lists it. The V call is TRBV27, the J call TRBJ1-2. The CDR3 contains 14 residues when both ends are counted. Germline CDR1 is MNHEY and CDR2 is SMNVEV (reference sequence). CDR3 sequence reads: CASSSSTGPYGYTF.

This clonotype came up a few times. The chain links TRBV30 to TRBJ2-3, with no clear D. The CDR3 consists of 15 residues. V lost 2 bases and J 0 bases, leaving 12 bases between the germline ends. CDR1 and CDR2 (germline): GTSNPN, SVGIG (reference sequence). DNA of the CDR3: TGTGCCTGGAGTCCCCCCTTCGTAAGCACAGATACGCAGTATTTT. Its translation is CAWSPPFVSTDTQYF.